The 32 T cell receptor beta chains below all came from one sample that was sequenced in a study of spatial heterogeneity in lung cancer. MiXCR, run by TCRdb on the 5' RACE reads, gives a single entry per CDR3 protein. This table holds about 15,000 distinct CDR3 sequences, 10% to 13% found once. Time point in this sample: sample taken at primary tumor resection. Researchers sequenced whole RNA taken from tumor, nontumor lung or frozen PBMC without sorting. The sequences come from PBMCs, collected at surgery. Receptors originate from a female donor with early-stage non-small cell lung cancer.

This clonotype counts as medium-sized. The junction differs from germline at one of its ends, possibly a read error. The CDR3 DNA sequence: TGTGCCAGCAGCGTAGCAGGGGCGAGCAATCAGCCCCAGCATTTT. Encoded protein: CASSVAGASNQPQHF. V is TRBV7-9 and J is TRBJ1-5; possible D gene TRBD1, 6 bases. The CDR3 consists of 15 residues. Looked up from germline, CDR1 is SEHNR and CDR2 is FQNEAQ (reference sequence).

This clonotype came up many times. This rearrangement joins TRBV9 to TRBJ2-3; 7 bases agree with TRBD1. The CDR3 runs 15 residues. J was trimmed by 5 bases and V by 4 bases; bases with no gene match: 10. CDR1 and CDR2 from the germline V gene are SGDLS and YYNGEE. The CDR3 is CASSQLGQNQDTQYF. CDR3 DNA: TGTGCCAGCAGCCAGCTGGGACAGAATCAAGATACGCAGTATTTT.

Comments on this clonotype: Given a much more abundant clone one base away, this may be a read error. This chain joins TRBV9 and TRBJ2-4; TRBD2 might be the D (7 bases). Trimming removed 4 bases at V and 7 bases at J, with 21 bases between. CDR3 length: 16 amino acids. The germline CDR1 and CDR2 sequences are SGDLS and YYNGEE. CDR3 DNA sequence: TGTGCCAGCAGCTCGGACCCCGGGGGGCAGGGGAACATTCAGTACTTC. This codes for CASSSDPGGQGNIQYF.

At least ten counts were recorded for this clonotype. The chain links TRBV20-1 to TRBJ2-2; 10 nucleotides align to TRBD2. CDR1 and CDR2 from the germline V gene are DFQATT and SNEGSKA (reference sequence). The CDR3 totals 18 residues. Unmatched junction bases numbered 11, after V lost 0 bases and J lost 4 bases. DNA for the CDR3: TGCAGTGCTAGAGAGGTCCAGCGGGGGGGCTATTTCACCGGGGAGCTGTTTTTT. This gives the protein CSAREVQRGGYFTGELFF.

This clonotype is deemed medium-sized. The V call is TRBV7-3, the J call TRBJ1-2; D is unresolved. The V end lost 5 bases, the J end lost 5 bases, and 12 bases lay between the germline ends. The CDR3 loop spans 13 amino acids. CDR1 and CDR2 (germline): SGHTA, FQGTGA. This chain's CDR3 is CASSQAVGYGYTF. In nucleotides, the CDR3 is TGTGCCAGCAGCCAAGCAGTGGGATATGGCTACACCTTC.

V usage is TRBV12-3 or TRBV12-4 and J usage is TRBJ2-3, with D tentatively TRBD1 (6 bases). With 5 bases removed from V and 1 base from J, the gap between germline ends came to 16 bases. The length of the CDR3 is 16 residues. The CDR3 region is CASSPPFRGRTDTQYF. The CDR3 bases are TGTGCCAGCAGTCCACCTTTCAGGGGCCGCACAGATACGCAGTATTTT.

The rearrangement links TRBV6-1 to TRBJ1-1; D remains unclear. V lost 1 base and J lost 5, with 8 bases in between. This CDR3 has 13 amino acids. Germline V gene lookup returns CDR1 MNHNS and CDR2 SASEGT. The CDR3 sequence: CASSEGVRTEAFF. The CDR3 nucleotides are TGTGCCAGCAGTGAAGGGGTTAGGACTGAAGCTTTCTTT.

This clonotype has at least ten counts. One end of the junction fails to match germline, which may point to a read error. The chain joins TRBV7-7 to TRBJ2-2; the D is unclear. The CDR3 is made up of 15 amino acids. CDR1 SSHAT and CDR2 FNYEAQ come from the germline V gene (reference sequence). CDR3 in DNA: TGTGCTAGCAGCTTAAACCGTTCACCCACCGGGGAGCTGTTTTTT. This sequence encodes CASSLNRSPTGELFF. Drawing the rest from reference TRBV7-7 and TRBJ2-2, the complete variable domain is GAGVSQSPRYKVTKRGQDVTLRCDPISSHATLYWYQQALGQGPEFLTYFNYEAQPDKSGLPSDRFSAERPEGSISTLTIQRTEQRDSAMYRCASSLNRSPTGELFFGEGSRLTVL.

Turning to this clonotype: A much more abundant neighbour one base away suggests this may be a read error. This sequence joins TRBV20-1 and TRBJ2-1, with 8 bases aligning to TRBD2. J gave up 7 bases and V 6 bases, and 11 bases lay outside the gene matches. Looked up from germline, CDR1 is DFQATT and CDR2 is SNEGSKA (reference sequence). This CDR3 is built from 14 residues. The CDR3 coding sequence is TGCAGTGCCCGGACTAGCCAAGCGAGGAATGAGCAGTTCTTC. It translates to CSARTSQARNEQFF.

This clonotype was seen repeatedly, ten times or more. The chain links TRBV10-3 to TRBJ2-5; D is uncertain. V was trimmed by 3 bases and J by 1 base, leaving 6 bases between them. CDR3 size: 13 residues. In germline, CDR1 is ENHRY, CDR2 SYGVKD. DNA of the CDR3: TGTGCCATCAGTGACCAGACCCAAGAGACCCAGTACTTC. It encodes CAISDQTQETQYF.

The chain employs TRBV29-1 and TRBJ2-7; D ambiguous. The germline V gene has CDR1 SQVTM and CDR2 ANQGSEA. Trimming shortened V by 0 bases and J by 0 bases, and 12 bases separated the two germline ends. This CDR3 comprises 15 residues. CDR3 loop: CSVEDAASSSYEQYF. The CDR3 region has the DNA TGCAGCGTTGAAGATGCAGCCTCTAGCTCCTACGAGCAGTACTTC.

This clonotype was counted ten times or more. The chain recombines TRBV7-3 with TRBJ2-6, with TRBD2 as a possible D gene (5 bases). This CDR3 is 16 amino acids long. V gave up 2 bases and J gave up 1 base, with 9 bases separating them. CDR1 is SGHTA and CDR2 is FQGTGA in the germline V gene. CDR3 bases: TGTGCCAGCAGCTTAGGTCGGGGATCTGGGGCCAACGTCCTGACTTTC. It encodes CASSLGRGSGANVLTF. Complete variable domain (other parts from reference TRBV7-3 and TRBJ2-6): GAGVSQTPSNKVTEKGKYVELRCDPISGHTALYWYRQSLGQGPEFLIYFQGTGAADDSGLPNDRFFAVRPEGSVSTLKIQRTERGDSAVYLCASSLGRGSGANVLTFGAGSRLTVL.

This clonotype was picked up many times. The DNA of the CDR3 is TGCAGCGTTGGGACAGGTGGAAATTCACCCCTCCACTTT. As protein: CSVGTGGNSPLHF. The chain has TRBV29-1 and TRBJ1-6, with 7 bases matching TRBD1. V lost 4 bases and J lost 7; bases outside the gene matches: 4. Germline V gives CDR1 SQVTM, CDR2 ANQGSEA. The CDR3 has 13 amino acids.

This clonotype was seen only a few times. A read error may produce the germline difference seen at one junction end. This chain joins TRBV3-1 and TRBJ1-1; a weak D match, TRBD1 (5 bases). The CDR3 covers 14 residues. Germline CDR1 is LGHDT and CDR2 is YNNKEL (reference sequence). The CDR3 DNA sequence: TGTGTCAGCAGCTATAAGGCTGGGGGCACTGAAGCTTTCTTT. It specifies CVSSYKAGGTEAFF.

This clonotype was detected ten times or more. The V gene is TRBV7-8, the J gene TRBJ1-5; the match to TRBD1 covers 8 bases. CDR1 is SGHVS and CDR2 is FQNEAQ in the germline V gene. V was pared by 2 bases and J by 3 bases, with 3 bases of the junction left unmatched. The CDR3 spans 15 residues. The CDR3 sequence is CASSLQGANNQPQHF. The CDR3 nucleotides are TGTGCCAGCAGCTTACAGGGGGCGAACAATCAGCCCCAGCATTTT.

The rearrangement joins TRBV6-1 to TRBJ1-1; D is undetermined. The germline V gene encodes CDR1 MNHNS and CDR2 SASEGT. The CDR3 loop spans 13 amino acids. The V and J ends lost 0 bases and 5 bases respectively, with 7 bases between them. CDR3 coding DNA: TGTGCCAGCAGTGAAGCGCGTGGTACTGAAGCTTTCTTT. This gives the protein CASSEARGTEAFF.

The chain combines TRBV18 with TRBJ2-1; no clear D gene. Germline loops: CDR1 KGHSH, CDR2 LQKENI. V was trimmed by 2 bases and J by 3 bases, leaving 8 bases between them. The CDR3 has 14 amino acids. The CDR3 DNA reads as TGTGCCAGCTCACCATTCAAGGACTACAATGAGCAGTTCTTC. Translated, it gives CASSPFKDYNEQFF.

This clonotype was seen at least ten times. The chain joins TRBV4-1 to TRBJ2-5; D is unclear. The V and J ends lost 0 bases and 4 bases respectively, with 9 bases between them. The length of the CDR3 is 14 residues. The V gene's germline CDR1 is MGHRA and CDR2 YSYEKL. CDR3 protein: CASSQDGPGETQYF. The DNA for the CDR3 is TGCGCCAGCAGCCAAGATGGGCCGGGAGAGACCCAGTACTTC.

This clonotype was counted many times. The junction differs from germline at one of its ends, possibly a read error. V usage is TRBV11-2 and J usage is TRBJ1-1, with D uncertain. There are 13 residues in the CDR3. CDR1 and CDR2 (germline): SGHAT, FQNNGV. The CDR3 is CASSLVGQAEASF. The CDR3 DNA reads TGTGCCAGCAGCTTAGTTGGCCAGGCTGAAGCTTCCTTT.

This clonotype was observed once. The chain couples TRBV7-9 to TRBJ1-6; D unclear. Germline CDR1 and CDR2: SEHNR and FQNEAQ (reference sequence). This CDR3 has 17 residues. V was pared by 4 bases and J by 2 bases, with 15 bases between. The CDR3 here is CASSSLSKATYNSPLHF. The CDR3 nucleotides are TGTGCCAGCAGCTCCCTTTCGAAGGCGACCTATAATTCACCCCTCCACTTT.

The J gene is TRBJ2-2, the V gene TRBV20-1; D is unresolved. Trimming stripped 0 bases from V and 5 bases from J, with 4 bases between. Germline V gene lookup returns CDR1 DFQATT and CDR2 SNEGSKA (reference sequence). This CDR3 comprises 12 residues. CDR3 nucleotides: TGCAGTGCTAGAGAGGGAACCGGGGAGCTGTTTTTT. Its protein is CSAREGTGELFF.

This clonotype came up many times. V and J are TRBV11-2 and TRBJ2-3; weak D call: TRBD1 (5 bases). Germline V gene data show CDR1 as SGHAT and CDR2 as FQNNGV. V lost 1 base and J lost 2, with 10 bases in between. This CDR3 is built from 15 residues. This CDR3 is CASSLGWGYTDTQYF. CDR3 DNA sequence: TGTGCCAGCAGCTTAGGGTGGGGCTACACAGATACGCAGTATTTT.

The rearrangement links TRBV19 to TRBJ2-7, with 8 positions matching TRBD2. CDR1 and CDR2 (germline): LNHDA, SQIVND (reference sequence). The CDR3 covers 15 residues. The ends lost 6 bases at V and 3 bases at J; junction bases unmatched: 10. The CDR3 DNA reads TGTGCCAGTAGGCCTCTGGGCGGGGGGATCTACGAGCAGTACTTC. This encodes CASRPLGGGIYEQYF. Looking up the rest from reference TRBV19 and TRBJ2-7 gives the full variable domain: DGGITQSPKYLFRKEGQNVTLSCEQNLNHDAMYWYRQDPGQGLRLIYYSQIVNDFQKGDIAEGYSVSREKKESFPLTVTSAQKNPTAFYLCASRPLGGGIYEQYFGPGTRLTVT.

Here the CDR3 DNA reads TGTGCAAGTCACTTAAGAAGAGCTAACTATGGCTACACCTTC. Its translation is CASHLRRANYGYTF. The chain combines TRBV12-2 with TRBJ1-2. TRBV12-2 is a recognized pseudogene. There are 14 residues in the CDR3.

In this sample, this clonotype turned up many times. CDR3 bases: TGCAGTGCTAGATGGGGAGGAGCTAACTATGGCTACACCTTC. It is translated as CSARWGGANYGYTF. The genes are TRBV20-1 and TRBJ1-2; D not certain. The CDR3 is 14 residues long. Between the trimmed V and J ends, which lost 2 bases and 0 bases, there was a span of 10 bases. Germline CDR1 reads DFQATT; CDR2 reads SNEGSKA (reference sequence).

This clonotype occurred many times. The J gene is TRBJ1-2, the V gene TRBV3-1; 8 bases agree with TRBD1. The CDR3 length is 14 residues. V was pared by 6 bases and J by 4 bases, with 7 bases of the junction left unmatched. CDR1 is LGHDT and CDR2 is YNNKEL in the germline V gene (reference sequence). The CDR3 loop is CASSRSGGGYGYTF. As DNA, the CDR3 is TGTGCCAGCAGTCGTTCAGGGGGCGGCTATGGCTACACCTTC.

This clonotype is medium-sized within its sample. The chain is built from TRBV27 and TRBJ1-1; TRBD1 matches at 7 bases. In germline, CDR1 is MNHEY, CDR2 SMNVEV (reference sequence). J lost 1 base, V lost 3 bases, and 5 bases had no gene match. The CDR3 is made up of 15 amino acids. The CDR3 DNA is TGTGCCAGCAGTTTCTACGGACAGGAGAACACTGAAGCTTTCTTT. Protein sequence: CASSFYGQENTEAFF.

In this sample, this clonotype is medium-sized. The chain joins TRBV11-2 to TRBJ2-3; no reliable D call. CDR3 length equals 14 residues. V dropped 10 bases and J dropped 4 bases, with 18 bases sitting between them. CDR1 is SGHAT, CDR2 FQNNGV, per germline. The CDR3 nucleotides are TGTGCCACCCGCAGAGGCCATACCTCAGATACGCAGTATTTT. Protein sequence: CATRRGHTSDTQYF.

This clonotype was detected many times. The genes are TRBV5-1 and TRBJ2-5, with D unclear. Trimming left V 4 bases short and J 0 bases short, with 10 bases between. The CDR3 totals 14 residues. Per germline, CDR1 SGHRS and CDR2 YFSETQ. This chain's CDR3 is CASSVFIDQETQYF. DNA for the CDR3: TGCGCCAGCAGCGTTTTCATAGACCAAGAGACCCAGTACTTC.

This clonotype was seen repeatedly, ten times or more. The chain employs TRBV6-5 and TRBJ1-4; TRBD1 aligns across 7 bases. CDR3 size: 14 residues. The J segment lost 3 bases and the V segment lost 6 bases, leaving 4 bases of the junction unmatched. CDR1 MNHEY and CDR2 SVGAGI come from the germline V gene. CDR3 in amino acids: CASRPGTANEKLFF. Here the CDR3 DNA reads TGTGCCAGCAGACCCGGGACAGCTAATGAAAAACTGTTTTTT.

In its sample, this clonotype was seen once. The V call is TRBV7-3, the J call TRBJ1-2; no clear D gene. The CDR3 contains 13 residues. Trimming shortened V by 6 bases and J by 1 base, and 9 bases separated the two germline ends. CDR1 and CDR2 (germline): SGHTA, FQGTGA. The CDR3 loop reads CASSRNFNYGYTF. CDR3 nucleotide sequence: TGTGCCAGCAGTCGAAATTTTAACTATGGCTACACCTTC.

With regard to this clonotype: One end of the junction varies from germline; a read error may be responsible. The rearrangement joins TRBV7-9 to TRBJ1-2; D is perhaps TRBD1 (6 bases). Germline assignment: CDR1 SEHNR and CDR2 FQNEAQ (reference sequence). CDR3 size: 15 residues. The DNA for the CDR3 is TGTGCCAGCAGTCCGCCTGGACAGCCGAACTTTGGCTACACCTTC. Its translation is CASSPPGQPNFGYTF.